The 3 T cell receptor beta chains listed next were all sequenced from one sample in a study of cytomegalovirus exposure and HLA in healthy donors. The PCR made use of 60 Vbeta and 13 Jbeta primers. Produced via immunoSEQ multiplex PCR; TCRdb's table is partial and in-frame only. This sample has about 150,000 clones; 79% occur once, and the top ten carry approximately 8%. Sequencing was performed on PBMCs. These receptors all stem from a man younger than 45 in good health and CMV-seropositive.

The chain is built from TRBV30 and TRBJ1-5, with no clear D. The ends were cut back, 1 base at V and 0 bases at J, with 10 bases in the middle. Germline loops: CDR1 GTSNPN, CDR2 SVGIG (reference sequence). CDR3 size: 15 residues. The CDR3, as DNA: TGTGCCTGGAGTGCCCGACTGGTTAGCAATCAGCCCCAGCATTTT. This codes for CAWSARLVSNQPQHF.

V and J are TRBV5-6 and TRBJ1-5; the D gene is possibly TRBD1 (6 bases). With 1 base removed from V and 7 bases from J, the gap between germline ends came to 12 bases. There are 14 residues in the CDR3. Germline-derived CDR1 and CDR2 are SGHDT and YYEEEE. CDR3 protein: CASSLWGQGQPQHF. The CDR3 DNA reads TGTGCCAGCAGCTTGTGGGGGCAGGGGCAGCCCCAGCATTTT.

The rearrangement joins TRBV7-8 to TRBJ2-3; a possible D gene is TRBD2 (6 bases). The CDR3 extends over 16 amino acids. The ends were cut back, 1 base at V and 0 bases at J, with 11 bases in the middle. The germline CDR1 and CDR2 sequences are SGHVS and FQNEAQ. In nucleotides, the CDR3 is TGTGCCAGCAGCTTAGGGGTTGGGGGGAGCACAGATACGCAGTATTTT. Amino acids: CASSLGVGGSTDTQYF.